These 29 T cell receptor beta chains were all obtained from the same sample, sequenced in a study of blood T cell repertoires in COVID-19. Only in-frame clones appear in the TCRdb table, and some are missing; sequencing was by immunoSEQ multiplex PCR. The table shows approximately 190,000 clones, with roughly 84% occurring only once. Sequences were obtained from peripheral blood. The receptor set was obtained from a middle-aged woman who had recovered from COVID-19.

V and J are TRBV24-1 and TRBJ2-1; no clear D gene. The CDR3 has 16 residues. The V and J ends lost 4 bases and 1 base respectively, with 13 bases between them. Germline V gives CDR1 KGHDR, CDR2 SFDVKD. The CDR3 protein is CATSDSTPGSYNEQFF. DNA of the CDR3: TGTGCCACCAGTGACAGTACCCCCGGGTCCTACAATGAGCAGTTCTTC.

V is TRBV6-5 and J is TRBJ2-2; D may be TRBD2 (6 bases). V lost 2 bases to trimming and J lost 2 bases, with 12 bases between them. The CDR3 covers 16 residues. Per the germline V gene, CDR1 is MNHEY and CDR2 is SVGAGI. CDR3 amino acids: CASSYDGLQNTGELFF. The CDR3 DNA reads as TGTGCCAGCAGTTACGACGGACTACAAAACACCGGGGAGCTGTTTTTT.

The rearrangement links TRBV27 to TRBJ2-7; D perhaps matches TRBD1 (5 bases). Germline lookup yields CDR1 MNHEY and CDR2 SMNVEV (reference sequence). The CDR3 length is 14 residues. Trimming left V 4 bases short and J 7 bases short, with 17 bases between. The CDR3 protein is CASSSDGRGREQYF. CDR3 coding DNA: TGTGCCAGCAGTTCGGACGGTAGGGGTAGGGAGCAGTACTTC.

V usage is TRBV4-1 and J usage is TRBJ1-1; D ambiguous. V was pared by 1 base and J by 3 bases, with 12 bases between. Germline loops: CDR1 MGHRA, CDR2 YSYEKL. CDR3 size: 15 residues. The CDR3 nucleotides are TGCGCCAGCAGCCAAGTAACAGCCCTCGACACTGAAGCTTTCTTT. It specifies CASSQVTALDTEAFF.

The V gene is TRBV5-5, the J gene TRBJ1-3; D gene uncertain. V lost 5 bases and J 1 base, leaving 10 bases between the germline ends. CDR3 length: 14 amino acids. CDR1 is SGHKS and CDR2 is YYEKEE in the germline V gene (reference sequence). The CDR3 DNA is TGTGCCAGCAGGGAGGGTTGGTCTGGAAACACCATATATTTT. Its protein product is CASREGWSGNTIYF.

The CDR3 nucleotides read TGTGCCAGCTCGGGGACCTTCGGACAGGGGAACGGGGAGCTGTTTTTT. Amino acid sequence: CASSGTFGQGNGELFF. The chain combines TRBV18 with TRBJ2-2; 9 bases are a match to TRBD1. Trimming took 6 bases from V and 7 from J; bases not matched to a gene: 12. Germline V gives CDR1 KGHSH, CDR2 LQKENI. This CDR3 contains 16 residues.

The chain combines TRBV2 with TRBJ1-2; no definite D call. Germline V CDR1 and CDR2: SNHLY, FYNNEI. The CDR3 is 15 amino acids. V gave up 5 bases and J gave up 6 bases, with 19 bases separating them. The CDR3, as DNA: TGTGCCAGCAGTTCCCTGGCCCCAGAAGTCCATGGCTACACCTTC. Protein product: CASSSLAPEVHGYTF.

V and J are TRBV4-3 and TRBJ1-2, with D maybe TRBD1 (6 bases). Trimming stripped 0 bases from V and 4 bases from J, with 12 bases between. Germline lookup yields CDR1 LGHNA and CDR2 YSLEER. The CDR3 length is 15 residues. DNA of the CDR3: TGCGCCAGCAGCCAAGATCGAGACAGGAGCTATGGCTACACCTTC. Amino acids: CASSQDRDRSYGYTF.

The rearrangement joins TRBV5-1 to TRBJ1-1, with TRBD1 matching 8 bases. Germline V gives CDR1 SGHRS, CDR2 YFSETQ. V dropped 5 bases and J dropped 6; count of bases not matched to a gene: 9. The CDR3 length is 14 residues. CDR3 in amino acids: CASRGQGAQSEAFF. As DNA, the CDR3 is TGCGCCAGCAGAGGGCAGGGGGCGCAGTCTGAAGCTTTCTTT.

J is TRBJ2-7 and V is TRBV30, with TRBD2 matching 12 bases. This CDR3 spans 14 amino acids. V was pared by 2 bases and J by 7 bases, with 6 bases of the junction left unmatched. CDR1 and CDR2 (germline): GTSNPN, SVGIG (reference sequence). The CDR3 DNA sequence: TGTGCCTGGAGTCCCCTAGCGGGAGGGATGGAGCAGTACTTC. Its protein product is CAWSPLAGGMEQYF.

The V gene is TRBV19, the J gene TRBJ2-3; 10 nucleotides align to TRBD2. CDR1 and CDR2 from the germline V gene are LNHDA and SQIVND (reference sequence). The CDR3 loop spans 13 amino acids. Trimming removed 9 bases from V and 4 bases from J; junction bases left unmatched: 4. The CDR3 reads CASRTSGADTQYF. The CDR3, as DNA: TGTGCCAGCCGGACTAGCGGCGCAGATACGCAGTATTTT.

The J gene is TRBJ1-3, the V gene TRBV7-3, with D maybe TRBD1 (6 bases). Germline V gene lookup returns CDR1 SGHTA and CDR2 FQGTGA. Trimming took off 3 bases at V and 6 bases at J, with 15 bases between the two ends. This CDR3 is built from 15 residues. This chain's CDR3 is CASSLGHGELNTIYF. CDR3 DNA sequence: TGTGCCAGCAGCTTGGGACACGGGGAATTAAACACCATATATTTT.

This clone has more than one count but fewer than ten. V and J are TRBV19 and TRBJ1-4; D is unresolved. Trimming removed 6 bases from V and 2 bases from J, with 7 bases in between. The CDR3 contains 13 residues. Germline values: CDR1 LNHDA, CDR2 SQIVND (reference sequence). CDR3 nucleotides: TGTGCCAGTAGCATCAATACTAATGAAAAACTGTTTTTT. Protein sequence: CASSINTNEKLFF.

This chain uses TRBV19 with TRBJ2-7; TRBD1 is a possible D gene (5 bases). This CDR3 comprises 14 residues. The germline V gene encodes CDR1 LNHDA and CDR2 SQIVND (reference sequence). Trimming left V 4 bases short and J 8 bases short, with 18 bases between. In DNA form, the CDR3 reads TGTGCCAGTAGTACCGGGCAGGGATCTTTGAAGCAGTACTTC. It specifies CASSTGQGSLKQYF.

The CDR3 is CASSQDPGLANNLSYNEQFF. The CDR3 DNA is TGTGCCAGCAGCCAAGATCCGGGACTAGCGAACAACCTCTCCTACAATGAGCAGTTCTTC. The rearrangement joins TRBV3-1 (or the pseudogene TRBV3-2) to TRBJ2-1; 10 nucleotides align to TRBD2. CDR1 and CDR2 from the germline V gene are LGHDT and YNNKEL (reference sequence). CDR3 length equals 20 residues. V shed 0 bases and J 0 bases; nucleotides not matched to a gene: 11.

V gene TRBV30 combines with J gene TRBJ1-4; tentative D call: TRBD1 (6 bases). Trimming shortened V by 1 base and J by 8 bases, and 20 bases separated the two germline ends. CDR1 is GTSNPN and CDR2 is SVGIG in the germline V gene (reference sequence). This CDR3 has 16 amino acids. The CDR3 loop is CAWSDRGGSASEKLFF. The CDR3 DNA reads TGTGCCTGGAGTGACCGAGGGGGAAGCGCGTCCGAAAAACTGTTTTTT. Combining the CDR3 with reference TRBV30 and TRBJ1-4 gives the whole variable domain SQTIHQWPATLVQPVGSPLSLECTVEGTSNPNLYWYRQAAGRGLQLLFYSVGIGQISSEVPQNLSASRPQDRQFILSSKKLLLSDSGFYLCAWSDRGGSASEKLFFGSGTQLSVL.

This chain connects TRBV5-4 to TRBJ2-1; a possible D gene is TRBD2 (6 bases). V was clipped by 4 bases and J by 4 bases, with 12 bases between them. Looked up from germline, CDR1 is SGHNT and CDR2 is YYREEE (reference sequence). The length of the CDR3 is 14 residues. CDR3 region: CASSAGTLYNEQFF. CDR3 sequence (DNA): TGTGCCAGCAGCGCCGGGACTCTATACAATGAGCAGTTCTTC.

The rearrangement links TRBV24-1 to TRBJ1-3; 7 bases are a match to TRBD1. This CDR3 region has 19 residues. Losses at the gene ends were 0 bases for V and 3 bases for J; bases not matched to a gene: 13. The V gene's germline CDR1 is KGHDR and CDR2 SFDVKD. CDR3 DNA sequence: TGTGCCACCAGTGATTTGGTCGTTGGAAAGGGGGCGCTTGGAAACACCATATATTTT. Translation: CATSDLVVGKGALGNTIYF.

V usage is TRBV5-1 and J usage is TRBJ1-2; D unresolved. CDR3 length: 15 residues. Germline assignment: CDR1 SGHRS and CDR2 YFSETQ. Trimming cost V 0 bases and J 4 bases, with 13 bases left between them. The CDR3 coding sequence is TGCGCCAGCAGCTTGGTGGCTCAGTCCAGCTATGGCTACACCTTC. Amino acid sequence: CASSLVAQSSYGYTF.

This chain links TRBV30 with TRBJ2-7; D is ambiguous. CDR1 is GTSNPN and CDR2 is SVGIG in the germline V gene (reference sequence). Trimming shortened V by 0 bases and J by 2 bases, and 8 bases separated the two germline ends. This CDR3 region has 13 residues. As DNA, the CDR3 is TGTGCCTGGAGTGTCAACTCGGCCTACGAGCAGTACTTC. It yields the protein CAWSVNSAYEQYF. The full variable domain, its missing parts supplied by reference TRBV30 and TRBJ2-7, is SQTIHQWPATLVQPVGSPLSLECTVEGTSNPNLYWYRQAAGRGLQLLFYSVGIGQISSEVPQNLSASRPQDRQFILSSKKLLLSDSGFYLCAWSVNSAYEQYFGPGTRLTVT.

Here the CDR3 DNA reads TGTGCCATCAGTGAGTCGGATGGGGGCAAGGGGATGAACACTGAAGCTTTCTTT. Amino acids: CAISESDGGKGMNTEAFF. The chain links TRBV10-3 to TRBJ1-1, with a tentative D call TRBD1 (6 bases). CDR1 is ENHRY and CDR2 is SYGVKD in the germline V gene. V dropped 0 bases and J dropped 0 bases, with 17 bases sitting between them. The CDR3 consists of 18 residues.

The rearrangement links TRBV18 to TRBJ1-5, with D tentatively TRBD1 (5 bases). The CDR3 has 15 residues. CDR1 and CDR2 from the germline V gene are KGHSH and LQKENI. V gave up 3 bases and J gave up 0 bases, with 9 bases separating them. The CDR3 sequence is CASSPEQVSNQPQHF. The CDR3 DNA is TGTGCCAGCTCACCGGAACAGGTTAGCAATCAGCCCCAGCATTTT.

This chain links TRBV10-3 with TRBJ1-1; no firm D call. The germline CDR1 and CDR2 sequences are ENHRY and SYGVKD. V was shortened by 10 bases and J by 6 bases, with 21 bases between the two germline ends. This CDR3 has 14 residues. DNA of the CDR3: TGTGCCAGCTCTGACTTCTTAGGTTCGGCTGAAGCTTTCTTT. Its translation is CASSDFLGSAEAFF.

This clone was observed a handful of times. Other DNA sequences from this sample encode an identical CDR3 as well. The rearrangement links TRBV4-3 to TRBJ1-2; TRBD1 might be the D (6 bases). The V end lost 0 bases, the J end lost 5 bases, and 10 bases lay between the germline ends. Per the germline V gene, CDR1 is LGHNA and CDR2 is YSLEER. The CDR3 is made up of 14 amino acids. The CDR3 spells CASSQDQGPYGYTF. CDR3 DNA: TGCGCCAGCAGCCAAGACCAGGGGCCGTATGGCTACACCTTC.

The chain couples TRBV18 to TRBJ1-1; D remains ambiguous. Germline V CDR1 and CDR2: KGHSH, LQKENI. V gave up 1 base and J gave up 4 bases, with 10 bases separating them. The CDR3 is made up of 14 amino acids. The CDR3, as DNA: TGTGCCAGCTCACCACGGTACTTACGCACTGAAGCTTTCTTT. It specifies CASSPRYLRTEAFF. The full variable domain, with the rest looked up from reference TRBV18 and TRBJ1-1, is NAGVMQNPRHLVRRRGQEARLRCSPMKGHSHVYWYRQLPEEGLKFMVYLQKENIIDESGMPKERFSAEFPKEGPSILRIQQVVRGDSAAYFCASSPRYLRTEAFFGQGTRLTVV.

The V gene is TRBV2, the J gene TRBJ1-2; TRBD1 matches 8 bases. The V gene's germline CDR1 is SNHLY and CDR2 FYNNEI. The CDR3 is made up of 15 amino acids. V dropped 2 bases and J dropped 4; count of bases not matched to a gene: 6. The CDR3 protein is CASSEQGTGVYGYTF. The DNA of the CDR3 is TGTGCCAGCAGTGAACAAGGGACAGGTGTCTATGGCTACACCTTC.

This chain uses TRBV28 with TRBJ1-2; TRBD1 matches at 8 bases. Germline V CDR1 and CDR2: MDHEN, SYDVKM. CDR3 length: 12 residues. Trimming at V came to 3 bases and at J to 6 bases, leaving 0 bases not matched to a gene. This CDR3 reads CASSLDRDGYTF. The CDR3 DNA sequence: TGTGCCAGCAGTTTGGACAGGGATGGCTACACCTTC.

The rearrangement links TRBV19 to TRBJ2-2; D might be TRBD2 (6 bases). The CDR3 length is 17 residues. V was pared by 2 bases and J by 2 bases, with 15 bases between. CDR1 and CDR2 (germline): LNHDA, SQIVND (reference sequence). The CDR3 coding sequence is TGTGCCAGTAGTATACCCCCGGGACTCATAAACACCGGGGAGCTGTTTTTT. This encodes CASSIPPGLINTGELFF.

This chain uses TRBV5-6 with TRBJ2-7, with unresolved D. V lost 4 bases to trimming and J lost 2 bases, with 19 bases between them. Germline CDR1 SGHDT, CDR2 YYEEEE. The CDR3 extends over 16 amino acids. The CDR3 spells CASSRVETRLTYEQYF. CDR3 nucleotides: TGTGCCAGCAGCAGAGTAGAGACACGCCTAACCTACGAGCAGTACTTC.